The 28 T cell receptor beta chains in this list originate from one sample, sequenced in a study of T-cell memory formation after mild COVID-19. One entry per CDR3 protein results from TCRdb running MiXCR on the 5' RACE reads. The sample holds 260,000 or so distinct CDR3 sequences; over 15% are singletons and the top ten take approximately 20%. Sequenced sample: PBMCs or a T cell subset sorted from them (not recorded which). These receptors came from a man aged 18-30 years who had mild COVID-19 (a few samples of this study predate the infection). Cell type and time point are not known.

This clonotype was counted a few times. The chain links TRBV12-1 to TRBJ1-5. TRBV12-1 has pseudogene status. This CDR3 spans 14 amino acids. The chain's CDR3 is CASSFGLSNQPQHF. The DNA for the CDR3 is TGTGCCAGCAGCTTTGGGTTAAGCAATCAGCCCCAGCATTTT.

This clonotype was detected a few times. The chain recombines TRBV5-6 with TRBJ2-2; 14 positions match TRBD2. There are 18 residues in the CDR3. Looked up from germline, CDR1 is SGHDT and CDR2 is YYEEEE. The J segment lost 3 bases and the V segment lost 0 bases, leaving 4 bases of the junction unmatched. The CDR3 loop is CASSLGLAGGPYTGELFF. CDR3 sequence (DNA): TGTGCCAGCAGCTTGGGACTAGCGGGGGGGCCGTACACCGGGGAGCTGTTTTTT.

The rearrangement uses TRBV6-5 and TRBJ1-5; D ambiguous. CDR3 length: 13 residues. The V gene's germline CDR1 is MNHEY and CDR2 SVGAGI. Trimming stripped 6 bases from V and 7 bases from J, with 13 bases between. CDR3 DNA sequence: TGTGCCAGCAGGCCGTGGGGTGACCAGCCCCAGCATTTT. This gives the protein CASRPWGDQPQHF.

The rearrangement joins TRBV11-2 to TRBJ1-1; 9 bases are shared with TRBD1. Trimming at V came to 0 bases and at J to 5 bases, leaving 4 bases not matched to a gene. The CDR3 spans 15 residues. Germline assignment: CDR1 SGHAT and CDR2 FQNNGV. In nucleotides, the CDR3 is TGTGCCAGCAGCTTAGAGACAGGGGGTCGGACTGAAGCTTTCTTT. Encoded protein: CASSLETGGRTEAFF.

This clonotype has more than one count but fewer than ten. The V call is TRBV6-5, the J call TRBJ2-7; no firm D call. The CDR3 runs to 11 residues. Trimming shortened V by 8 bases and J by 2 bases, and 7 bases separated the two germline ends. Germline CDR1 is MNHEY and CDR2 is SVGAGI. The CDR3 spells CASGDTYEQYF. The CDR3 region has the DNA TGTGCCAGCGGCGACACCTACGAGCAGTACTTC.

The genes are TRBV18 and TRBJ1-1; tentatively, D is TRBD1 (5 bases). The germline V gene encodes CDR1 KGHSH and CDR2 LQKENI. The length of the CDR3 is 13 residues. V lost 6 bases to trimming and J lost 1 base, with 9 bases between them. The CDR3 bases are TGTGCCAGCTCCGGGACGGCGAACACTGAAGCTTTCTTT. This translates into CASSGTANTEAFF.

This chain's CDR3 is CSARGLLSSYEQYV. The CDR3, as DNA: TGCAGTGCTAGAGGCCTCCTCTCGTCCTACGAGCAGTACGTC. The rearrangement joins TRBV20-1 to TRBJ2-7; no reliable D call. Germline loops: CDR1 DFQATT, CDR2 SNEGSKA (reference sequence). V was shortened by 1 base and J by 1 base, with 11 bases between the two germline ends. The CDR3 spans 14 residues.

This clonotype was seen a handful of times. The chain joins TRBV5-1 to TRBJ2-1; possibly TRBD2 for D (5 bases). Germline assignment: CDR1 SGHRS and CDR2 YFSETQ. The CDR3 runs 13 residues. Trimming removed 1 base at V and 8 bases at J, with 10 bases between. The DNA of the CDR3 is TGCGCCAGCAGCTTGAGGACGCGGGATGAGCAGTTCTTC. Protein sequence: CASSLRTRDEQFF.

V and J are TRBV28 and TRBJ2-3, with a possible D match to TRBD2 (5 bases). Trimming removed 6 bases at V and 0 bases at J, with 13 bases between. Germline V gives CDR1 MDHEN, CDR2 SYDVKM. This CDR3 is built from 15 residues. CDR3 bases: TGTGCCAGCAGCACGGACTCGCCTAGCACAGATACGCAGTATTTT. Translating it yields CASSTDSPSTDTQYF.

The J gene is TRBJ2-3, the V gene TRBV5-1, with TRBD2 matching 8 bases. J gave up 1 base and V 4 bases, and 5 bases lay outside the gene matches. CDR3 length: 15 amino acids. Germline V gives CDR1 SGHRS, CDR2 YFSETQ. CDR3 nucleotide sequence: TGCGCCAGCAGCCGAACCGGGGGGGGCACAGATACGCAGTATTTT. Translating it yields CASSRTGGGTDTQYF.

The gene calls are TRBV5-8 and TRBJ1-1; D gene unclear. CDR3 length equals 15 residues. The germline V and J ends were trimmed by 1 base and 2 bases, with 12 bases remaining between them. Germline V gene lookup returns CDR1 SGHTS and CDR2 YDEGEE. The CDR3 DNA is TGTGCCAGCAGCTTGCCCGGGGAAAAAAACACTGAAGCTTTCTTT. Its translation: CASSLPGEKNTEAFF.

This sequence joins TRBV15 and TRBJ1-3, with D maybe TRBD1 (5 bases). V was trimmed by 0 bases and J by 2 bases, leaving 8 bases between them. Germline lookup yields CDR1 LNHNV and CDR2 YYDKDF (reference sequence). The CDR3 runs 15 residues. In DNA form, the CDR3 reads TGTGCCACCAGCAGAGATTGGGGCCCTGGAAACACCATATATTTT. Protein product: CATSRDWGPGNTIYF.

This chain connects TRBV4-1 to TRBJ2-3; 9 nucleotides agree with TRBD2. The CDR3 is 15 residues long. Germline trimming cut 1 base from V and 7 bases from J; bases unmatched to any gene: 6. Germline V gene data show CDR1 as MGHRA and CDR2 as YSYEKL. The CDR3 nucleotides are TGCGCCAGCAGCCAAGTCCTAGCGGGGCGGTATACGCAGTATTTT. Its protein product is CASSQVLAGRYTQYF.

V is TRBV19 and J is TRBJ1-1; D remains unclear. V was pared by 7 bases and J by 4 bases, with 10 bases between. From germline, CDR1 is LNHDA and CDR2 SQIVND (reference sequence). The CDR3 totals 12 residues. As DNA, the CDR3 is TGTGCCAGTATTGGTCGGGGCACTGAAGCTTTCTTT. This encodes CASIGRGTEAFF.

The genes are TRBV6-2 or TRBV6-3 and TRBJ2-1, with D possibly being TRBD1 (6 bases). V was pared by 7 bases and J by 10 bases, with 17 bases between. The CDR3 has 13 amino acids. Germline values: CDR1 MNHEY, CDR2 SVGEGT. The DNA of the CDR3 is TGTGCCAGCATCCCAGGGGTAGGGGACGAGCAGTTCTTC. Its translation: CASIPGVGDEQFF.

This clonotype has a handful of counts. The chain combines TRBV15 with TRBJ1-2; the D is unclear. Trimming removed 0 bases at V and 0 bases at J, with 8 bases between. Germline V lookup: CDR1 LNHNV, CDR2 YYDKDF (reference sequence). This CDR3 comprises 15 residues. CDR3 DNA: TGTGCCACCAGCAGAGATCCAGGAGCTAACTATGGCTACACCTTC. Residues: CATSRDPGANYGYTF.

In this sample, this clonotype turned up a few times. This chain joins TRBV6-5 and TRBJ1-6; 7 bases are shared with TRBD1. CDR1 MNHEY and CDR2 SVGAGI come from the germline V gene. The CDR3 has 16 amino acids. V shed 5 bases and J 5 bases; nucleotides not matched to a gene: 9. As DNA, the CDR3 is TGTGCCAGCAGTAAATTGACAGGGATAGATAATTCACCCCTCCACTTT. This gives the protein CASSKLTGIDNSPLHF.

This clonotype was seen repeatedly, ten times or more. The chain links TRBV28 to TRBJ1-1; no firm D call. V was clipped by 1 base and J by 1 base, with 4 bases between them. CDR3 length equals 13 residues. Germline V gene lookup returns CDR1 MDHEN and CDR2 SYDVKM. The CDR3 DNA is TGTGCCAGCAGTTTATCAGGGAACACTGAAGCTTTCTTT. It is translated as CASSLSGNTEAFF.

The chain links TRBV12-3 or TRBV12-4 to TRBJ1-1; perhaps TRBD1 as D (6 bases). This CDR3 region has 16 residues. V lost 3 bases, J lost 3 bases, and 17 bases lay in between. CDR3 sequence reads: CASSFPTGKGDTEAFF. The CDR3 nucleotides are TGTGCCAGCAGTTTCCCCACCGGGAAGGGGGACACTGAAGCTTTCTTT.

In nucleotides, the CDR3 is TGCGCCAGCAGCTCGACAGGGGGCCCCCTTAACTATGGCTACACCTTC. Translating it yields CASSSTGGPLNYGYTF. The V gene is TRBV5-1, the J gene TRBJ1-2; the match to TRBD1 covers 10 bases. Losses at the gene ends were 3 bases for V and 1 base for J; bases not matched to a gene: 6. The CDR3 covers 16 residues. Looked up from germline, CDR1 is SGHRS and CDR2 is YFSETQ.

The J gene is TRBJ1-5, the V gene TRBV28, with D perhaps matching TRBD1 (5 bases). Deletions cut 5 bases from V and 6 bases from J, with 17 bases between. Germline loops: CDR1 MDHEN, CDR2 SYDVKM. This CDR3 has 15 residues. CDR3 nucleotide sequence: TGTGCCAGCAGTCGGGTGGGGGATAGCGGTCAGCCCCAGCATTTT. Amino acids: CASSRVGDSGQPQHF. The variable domain in full, with the rest retrieved from reference TRBV28 and TRBJ1-5, is DVKVTQSSRYLVKRTGEKVFLECVQDMDHENMFWYRQDPGLGLRLIYFSYDVKMKEKGDIPEGYSVSREKKERFSLILESASTNQTSMYLCASSRVGDSGQPQHFGDGTRLSIL.

The J gene is TRBJ2-7, the V gene TRBV18; D gene ambiguous. The CDR3 length is 14 residues. The V gene's germline CDR1 is KGHSH and CDR2 LQKENI. Trimming removed 0 bases from V and 1 base from J, with 7 bases in between. The CDR3 here is CASSPPSASYEQYF. The CDR3 DNA is TGTGCCAGCTCACCACCGTCAGCATCCTACGAGCAGTACTTC.

This clonotype has just a few counts. This chain joins TRBV28 and TRBJ2-3; D not resolved. V gave up 2 bases and J gave up 6 bases, with 6 bases separating them. Germline lookup yields CDR1 MDHEN and CDR2 SYDVKM. There are 12 residues in the CDR3. CDR3 residues: CASSLTQDTQYF. Written as DNA, the CDR3 is TGTGCCAGCAGTTTAACTCAGGATACGCAGTATTTT.

The chain uses TRBV7-9 and TRBJ2-3; the match to TRBD1 covers 10 bases. Per the germline V gene, CDR1 is SEHNR and CDR2 is FQNEAQ (reference sequence). This CDR3 region has 15 residues. The trim removed 4 bases at V and 4 bases at J, leaving 5 bases unmatched. CDR3: CASSSGTGASDTQYF. CDR3 sequence (DNA): TGTGCCAGCAGCTCCGGGACAGGGGCCTCAGATACGCAGTATTTT.

This clonotype turned up a few times. The chain uses TRBV12-3 or TRBV12-4 and TRBJ1-4; perhaps TRBD1 as D (5 bases). Trimming stripped 6 bases from V and 5 bases from J, with 13 bases between. The CDR3 totals 14 residues. The CDR3 spells CASSPTGGNEKLFF. The CDR3 DNA reads TGTGCCAGCAGCCCGACGGGGGGGAATGAAAAACTGTTTTTT.

This chain uses TRBV28 with TRBJ2-3, with D tentatively TRBD2 (5 bases). This CDR3 has 14 amino acids. Trimming took 11 bases from V and 4 from J, leaving 19 bases between them. Germline-derived CDR1 and CDR2 are MDHEN and SYDVKM. The CDR3 DNA follows: TGTGCCGGTTCCTCGGGGTGGCGGGCAGATACGCAGTATTTT. It encodes CAGSSGWRADTQYF.

This clonotype came up a few times. The rearrangement joins TRBV7-2 to TRBJ1-1; D unclear. The CDR3 has 11 residues. From germline, CDR1 is SGHTA and CDR2 FQGNSA. V gave up 8 bases and J gave up 1 base, with 5 bases separating them. The CDR3: CASGKNTEAFF. DNA for the CDR3: TGTGCCAGCGGGAAGAACACTGAAGCTTTCTTT.

This clonotype has a handful of counts. The chain has TRBV7-2 and TRBJ2-1; TRBD1 might be the D (5 bases). Trimming left V 5 bases short and J 9 bases short, with 17 bases between. Germline V gene data show CDR1 as SGHTA and CDR2 as FQGNSA. The length of the CDR3 is 14 residues. The CDR3 protein is CASSLGASWSEQFF. The CDR3 nucleotides read TGTGCCAGCAGCCTAGGGGCCTCTTGGAGTGAGCAGTTCTTC.